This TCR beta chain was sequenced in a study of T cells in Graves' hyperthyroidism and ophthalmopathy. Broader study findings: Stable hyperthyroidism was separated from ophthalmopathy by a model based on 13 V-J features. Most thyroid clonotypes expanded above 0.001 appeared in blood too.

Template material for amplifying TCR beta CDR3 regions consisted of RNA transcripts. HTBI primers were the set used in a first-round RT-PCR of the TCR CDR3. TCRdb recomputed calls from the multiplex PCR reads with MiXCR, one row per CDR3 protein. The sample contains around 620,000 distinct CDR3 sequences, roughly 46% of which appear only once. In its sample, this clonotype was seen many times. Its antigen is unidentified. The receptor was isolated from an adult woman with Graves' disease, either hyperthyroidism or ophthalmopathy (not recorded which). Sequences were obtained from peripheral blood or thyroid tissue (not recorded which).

CDR3 coding DNA: TGTGCCAGCAGCGGCGGTGGGCCGAAGAACACTGAAGCTTTCTTT. It codes for CASSGGGPKNTEAFF. This rearrangement joins TRBV5-8 to TRBJ1-1; D gene unclear. Trimming took off 4 bases at V and 1 base at J, with 14 bases between the two ends. The CDR3 spans 15 residues. Germline CDR1 and CDR2: SGHTS and YDEGEE.